This T cell receptor (beta chain) is drawn from a study of T-cell reconstitution after alpha-beta-depleted transplantation in children. General observations from the study: The study traced high day-60 TCRbeta diversity in some patients to surviving recipient T cells and thymic progenitors. At one year after transplant, newly produced T cells mostly accounted for T-cell counts and diversity.

There are a few counts of this clonotype. The antigen is unknown. Unique molecular identifiers were used in preparing the TCRbeta library. TCRdb reanalysed the PCR reads using MiXCR and keeps one entry per CDR3 protein. This table holds hundreds of thousands of distinct CDR3 sequences, 15% to 20% found once. The CDR3 has 14 residues. J gave up 4 bases and V 6 bases, and 3 bases lay outside the gene matches. CDR1 is SEHNR, CDR2 FQNEAQ, per germline (reference sequence). Sequences were derived from PBMCs, mostly from graft donor cells, sampled 360 days after TCRalphabeta/CD19-depleted stem cell transplant. The TCR originated in a boy younger than two who had a stem cell transplant for Wiskott-Aldrich syndrome, so the T cells may come from the graft donor. The V gene is TRBV7-9, the J gene TRBJ2-1; 10 bases match TRBD2. The CDR3 DNA is TGTGCCAGCAGGCATAGCGGGGGGTACAATGAGCAGTTCTTC. Protein product: CASRHSGGYNEQFF.